This T cell receptor beta chain originates from a study of molecular identifiers for immune sequencing clone quantification. In germline, CDR1 is SQVTM, CDR2 ANQGSEA. CDR3 length equals 16 residues. V lost 3 bases, J lost 7 bases, and 24 bases lay in between. In regard to this clonotype: One base away lies a much larger clone, so this may be a sequencing read error.

TCRdb re-called the PCR reads with MiXCR, one entry per CDR3 protein. The data contain about half a million distinct CDR3 sequences, about 22% of them seen just once; the ten biggest clones take up about 0.8%. The sequenced sample was naive CD8+ T cells from blood, with Jurkat cell RNA spiked in. Subset here: FACS-sorted CD8+CD4-CCR7+CD45RA+ naive T cells. The sequence was obtained from a human donor in good health. Some libraries in this study had Jurkat cell RNA spiked in. The chain joins TRBV29-1 to TRBJ1-2; D call uncertain. The CDR3, as DNA: TGCAGCGTTGACGACTCAACGATGACGGGCATGAGTGGCTACACCTTC. Amino acids: CSVDDSTMTGMSGYTF.